This TCR beta chain was sequenced during a study of blood T cell repertoires in COVID-19. Study as a whole: Samples came from the United States, Italy and Spain, spanning acute and convalescent COVID-19. The analysed material was cDNA or gDNA that came from T cells, B-cell-depleted T cells, or PBMCs.

The CDR3 runs to 14 residues. Per the germline V gene, CDR1 is KGHSH and CDR2 is LQKENI. Trimming removed 3 bases from V and 1 base from J, with 7 bases in between. Produced via immunoSEQ multiplex PCR; TCRdb's table is partial and in-frame only. The table has about 330,000 clones, around four fifths seen once; the top ten hold about 1.2%. This receptor was taken from a woman aged 45-65 years with acute or convalescent COVID-19. Sequenced sample: peripheral blood. The chain has TRBV18 and TRBJ1-5, with D unresolved. The chain's CDR3 is CASSPGNSNQPQHF. For the CDR3, the DNA is TGTGCCAGCTCACCCGGGAACAGCAATCAGCCCCAGCATTTT.